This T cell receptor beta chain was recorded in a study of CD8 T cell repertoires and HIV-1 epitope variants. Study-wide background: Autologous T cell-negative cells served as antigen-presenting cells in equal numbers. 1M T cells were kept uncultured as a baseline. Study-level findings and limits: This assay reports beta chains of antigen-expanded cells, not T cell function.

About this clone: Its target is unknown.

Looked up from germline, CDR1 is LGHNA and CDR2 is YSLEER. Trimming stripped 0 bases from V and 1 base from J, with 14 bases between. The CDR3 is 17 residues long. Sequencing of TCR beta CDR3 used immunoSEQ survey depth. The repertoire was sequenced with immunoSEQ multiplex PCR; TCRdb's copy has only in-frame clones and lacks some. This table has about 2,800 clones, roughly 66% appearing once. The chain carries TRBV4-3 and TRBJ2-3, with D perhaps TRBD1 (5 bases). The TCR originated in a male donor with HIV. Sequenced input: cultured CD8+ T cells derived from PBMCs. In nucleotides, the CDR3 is TGCGCCAGCAGCCAAGAAGGGCAGGGAAGGGGCACAGATACGCAGTATTTT. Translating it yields CASSQEGQGRGTDTQYF.